Following are 28 T cell receptor beta chains from one sample sequenced in a study of Graves' ophthalmopathy and Graves' hyperthyroidism. Amplified material comprised TCR beta CDR3 regions derived from RNA transcripts. Second-round multiplex PCR came after first-round RT-PCR with HTBI primers. In TCRdb, the multiplex PCR reads were re-called with MiXCR into one record per CDR3 protein. The profile shows 600,000 to 650,000 distinct CDR3 sequences, 22% of them singletons. Sequencing input: peripheral blood. Source of these receptors: a woman under 30 with stable Graves' hyperthyroidism. Some clones in this sample may be carry-over from other donors' samples.

The rearrangement joins TRBV12-3 or TRBV12-4 to TRBJ1-2; 9 positions match TRBD1. The CDR3 covers 14 residues. V lost 1 base, J lost 8 bases, and 5 bases stayed unmatched. CDR3 nucleotides: TGTGCCAGCAGTTTAGGGACAGGGGTGACCGGCTACACCTTC. Amino acids: CASSLGTGVTGYTF.

The table lists this clonotype with many counts. This chain uses TRBV5-1 with TRBJ1-6; 7 nucleotides match TRBD1. Germline lookup yields CDR1 SGHRS and CDR2 YFSETQ. The CDR3 sequence is 16 residues long. The trim removed 0 bases at V and 6 bases at J, leaving 6 bases unmatched. CDR3 loop: CASSLGATGLNSPLHF. For the CDR3, the DNA is TGCGCCAGCAGCTTGGGGGCGACAGGGCTTAATTCACCCCTCCACTTT.

Here the CDR3 reads CASSKRLAGVGYEQYF. DNA of the CDR3: TGTGCCAGCAGCAAACGGCTAGCGGGAGTCGGCTACGAGCAGTACTTC. The chain couples TRBV6-1 to TRBJ2-7, with 10 nucleotides matching TRBD2. V dropped 6 bases and J dropped 3; count of bases not matched to a gene: 11. CDR3 length: 16 amino acids. Germline CDR1 and CDR2: MNHNS and SASEGT.

In its sample, this clonotype was seen many times. This chain connects TRBV6-2 or TRBV6-3 to TRBJ2-6, with TRBD1 matching 7 bases. V dropped 5 bases and J dropped 0; count of bases not matched to a gene: 10. CDR3 length equals 18 residues. The germline gives CDR1 MNHEY, CDR2 SVGEGT. CDR3 coding DNA: TGTGCCAGCAGTCCTAGGAACAGGGGCCGCTCTGGGGCCAACGTCCTGACTTTC. It specifies CASSPRNRGRSGANVLTF.

This clonotype was found many times. The chain recombines TRBV24-1 with TRBJ1-1, with 10 positions matching TRBD1. The germline gives CDR1 KGHDR, CDR2 SFDVKD. The CDR3 sequence is 15 residues long. After removal of 5 bases from V and 1 base from J, the junction contained 3 bases not matched to a gene. CDR3 DNA sequence: TGTGCCACCAGTGGACAGGGGGCGCAGAACACTGAAGCTTTCTTT. It specifies CATSGQGAQNTEAFF.

There are many counts of this clonotype. The chain joins TRBV5-1 to TRBJ1-1; weak D call: TRBD1 (5 bases). Trimming stripped 1 base from V and 4 bases from J, with 14 bases between. The germline V gene has CDR1 SGHRS and CDR2 YFSETQ. The CDR3 sequence is 15 residues long. The CDR3, as DNA: TGCGCCAGCAGCTTGACCCCGGGGGACGGCACTGAAGCTTTCTTT. Its protein product is CASSLTPGDGTEAFF.

The chain links TRBV20-1 to TRBJ2-5; no clear D gene. From germline, CDR1 is DFQATT and CDR2 SNEGSKA (reference sequence). The CDR3 contains 13 residues. The ends were cut back, 6 bases at V and 5 bases at J, with 16 bases in the middle. The chain's CDR3 is CSATALGRETQYF. CDR3 coding DNA: TGCAGTGCCACCGCCCTAGGAAGGGAGACCCAGTACTTC.

The CDR3 loop reads CASSQDELRGPTYEQYF. The CDR3 DNA reads TGCGCCAGCAGCCAAGATGAATTACGGGGGCCAACCTACGAGCAGTACTTC. The J gene is TRBJ2-7, the V gene TRBV4-1; possibly TRBD1 or TRBD2 for D (6 bases each). This CDR3 comprises 17 residues. V was cut by 0 bases and J by 2 bases, with 17 bases left in between. Germline assignment: CDR1 MGHRA and CDR2 YSYEKL.

This clonotype was counted many times. The chain couples TRBV12-3 or TRBV12-4 to TRBJ2-5; 9 positions agree with TRBD2. V was clipped by 8 bases and J by 5 bases; unmatched bases: 9. This CDR3 region has 14 residues. CDR3 nucleotides: TGTGCCAGCGGACTAGCGACCTTTAGGGAGACCCAGTACTTC. It is translated as CASGLATFRETQYF.

With regard to this clonotype: The CDR3 does not close with the conserved phenylalanine or tryptophan, likely indicating a read error. The rearrangement uses TRBV3-1 and TRBJ1-2; 7 nucleotides line up with TRBD1. The trim removed 4 bases at V and 4 bases at J, leaving 6 bases unmatched. CDR3 length equals 14 residues. Germline CDR1 reads LGHDT; CDR2 reads YNNKEL (reference sequence). This chain's CDR3 is CASSPRDRFYGYTV. The CDR3 nucleotides are TGTGCCAGCAGCCCCCGGGACAGATTCTATGGCTACACCGTC.

The table lists this clonotype with a few counts. The chain combines TRBV28 with TRBJ2-7, with D tentatively TRBD2 (5 bases). V shed 2 bases and J shed 3 bases, with 20 bases lying between them. This CDR3 has 17 residues. From germline, CDR1 is MDHEN and CDR2 SYDVKM. CDR3 sequence reads: CASSLAPGSSPHYEQYF. The DNA for the CDR3 is TGTGCCAGCAGTTTAGCACCGGGGAGCAGTCCCCACTACGAGCAGTACTTC.

This clonotype occurred many times. The V and J genes are TRBV27 and TRBJ1-1; 8 nucleotides align to TRBD1. CDR3 length: 15 amino acids. The V and J ends lost 5 bases and 1 base, in that order; junction bases with no gene match: 6. Germline CDR1 is MNHEY and CDR2 is SMNVEV (reference sequence). This chain's CDR3 is CASSQWDRRNTEAFF. In nucleotides, the CDR3 is TGTGCCAGCAGTCAGTGGGACAGGAGGAACACTGAAGCTTTCTTT.

The rearrangement uses TRBV15 and TRBJ2-5; perhaps TRBD1 as D (6 bases). Germline CDR1 is LNHNV and CDR2 is YYDKDF (reference sequence). V gave up 3 bases and J gave up 1 base, with 12 bases separating them. CDR3 length equals 15 residues. CDR3: CATSSRDITQETQYF. The CDR3 DNA follows: TGTGCCACCAGCAGCCGGGACATTACCCAAGAGACCCAGTACTTC. Full variable domain (rest looked up from reference TRBV15 and TRBJ2-5): DAMVIQNPRYQVTQFGKPVTLSCSQTLNHNVMYWYQQKSSQAPKLLFHYYDKDFNNEADTPDNFQSRRPNTSFCFLDIRSPGLGDTAMYLCATSSRDITQETQYFGPGTRLLVL.

The gene calls are TRBV28 and TRBJ1-1, with D possibly matching TRBD1 (6 bases). With 5 bases removed from V and 11 bases from J, the gap between germline ends came to 9 bases. The germline V gene has CDR1 MDHEN and CDR2 SYDVKM. This CDR3 contains 10 residues. The CDR3 region has the DNA TGTGCCAGCAGTGGCCAGGGGGCTTTCTTT. Its translation: CASSGQGAFF.

Only a few counts were recorded for this clonotype. V gene TRBV11-2 combines with J gene TRBJ1-3; D remains ambiguous. Trimming pared 0 bases from V and 0 bases from J, leaving 6 bases between. CDR3 length: 15 residues. Germline CDR1 reads SGHAT; CDR2 reads FQNNGV. The CDR3, as DNA: TGTGCCAGCAGCTTAGACTCCATCTCTGGAAACACCATATATTTT. Its protein product is CASSLDSISGNTIYF.

This clonotype has ten or more counts. This sequence joins TRBV6-5 and TRBJ2-7; 9 bases line up with TRBD2. Per the germline V gene, CDR1 is MNHEY and CDR2 is SVGAGI. CDR3 length equals 15 residues. J lost 1 base, V lost 2 bases, and 3 bases had no gene match. Here the CDR3 DNA reads TGTGCCAGCAGTTACGGCGGGGGGGAATCCTACGAGCAGTACTTC. This encodes CASSYGGGESYEQYF.

For this clonotype: Given a much more abundant clone one base away, this may be a read error. The V call is TRBV20-1, the J call TRBJ1-1; 7 nucleotides align to TRBD1. The V segment lost 0 bases and the J segment 4 bases; nucleotides outside the gene matches: 2. The CDR3 consists of 13 residues. Germline CDR1 is DFQATT and CDR2 is SNEGSKA (reference sequence). Here the CDR3 DNA reads TGCAGTGCTAGAGAGACAGGGAGCACTGAAGCTTTCTTT. It codes for CSARETGSTEAFF.

This clonotype appeared many times. J is TRBJ2-2 and V is TRBV19; D gene uncertain. This CDR3 is built from 13 residues. Germline values: CDR1 LNHDA, CDR2 SQIVND (reference sequence). The V gene lost 1 base and the J gene lost 10 bases, with 10 bases spanning the gap. The CDR3 region has the DNA TGTGCCAGTAGTATAGCGACCGTGTCGGAGCTGTTTTTT. As protein: CASSIATVSELFF.

V usage is TRBV19 and J usage is TRBJ1-5; perhaps TRBD1 as D (6 bases). The CDR3 runs 15 residues. Germline-derived CDR1 and CDR2 are LNHDA and SQIVND (reference sequence). Trimming left V 6 bases short and J 4 bases short, with 16 bases between. The CDR3 region is CASSLEDSQNQPQHF. CDR3 bases: TGTGCCAGTAGCCTAGAGGACAGCCAAAATCAGCCCCAGCATTTT.

Only one count was recorded for this clonotype. The CDR3 reads CASSALLAGASETQYF. DNA for the CDR3: TGTGCCAGCAGTGCCTTACTAGCGGGAGCTTCTGAGACCCAGTACTTC. The chain couples TRBV6-1 to TRBJ2-5, with TRBD2 matching over 11 bases. The trim removed 4 bases at V and 5 bases at J, leaving 9 bases unmatched. This CDR3 has 16 amino acids. The germline V gene has CDR1 MNHNS and CDR2 SASEGT.

The table lists this clonotype with many counts. The V gene is TRBV7-3, the J gene TRBJ1-5; D not resolved. CDR3 length: 13 residues. In germline, CDR1 is SGHTA, CDR2 FQGTGA. Deletions cut 5 bases from V and 3 bases from J, with 8 bases between. Here the CDR3 reads CASSISINQPQHF. In DNA form, the CDR3 reads TGTGCCAGCAGCATATCCATCAATCAGCCCCAGCATTTT.

This clonotype has a handful of counts. The gene calls are TRBV3-1 and TRBJ1-3; 7 bases line up with TRBD1. CDR3 length equals 14 residues. Germline V gene sequence: CDR1 LGHDT, CDR2 YNNKEL (reference sequence). V was clipped by 6 bases and J by 4 bases; unmatched bases: 6. CDR3 in amino acids: CASRRTGDGNTIYF. In DNA, the CDR3 is TGTGCCAGCAGACGAACAGGGGACGGAAACACCATATATTTT.

This clonotype was counted many times. The V call is TRBV15, the J call TRBJ1-2; TRBD1 matches 9 bases. CDR1 is LNHNV and CDR2 is YYDKDF in the germline V gene (reference sequence). Losses at the gene ends were 2 bases for V and 6 bases for J; bases not matched to a gene: 4. This CDR3 is built from 14 residues. CDR3 sequence: CATSRKDRGNGYTF. The CDR3 coding sequence is TGTGCCACCAGCAGAAAAGACAGGGGGAATGGCTACACCTTC. The full variable domain, rest sourced from reference TRBV15 and TRBJ1-2, is DAMVIQNPRYQVTQFGKPVTLSCSQTLNHNVMYWYQQKSSQAPKLLFHYYDKDFNNEADTPDNFQSRRPNTSFCFLDIRSPGLGDTAMYLCATSRKDRGNGYTFGSGTRLTVV.

The rearrangement uses TRBV12-3 or TRBV12-4 and TRBJ1-6, with D perhaps TRBD1 (6 bases). V shed 3 bases and J shed 1 base, with 13 bases lying between them. The CDR3 contains 17 residues. The CDR3 DNA follows: TGTGCCAGCAGTTTCATGAGGGGGAGGTCCTATAATTCACCCCTCCACTTT. It encodes CASSFMRGRSYNSPLHF.

This clonotype has a count of ten or more. The chain links TRBV6-5 to TRBJ1-1; tentative D call: TRBD1 (5 bases). Germline V lookup: CDR1 MNHEY, CDR2 SVGAGI. Trimming removed 0 bases at V and 4 bases at J, with 12 bases between. The CDR3 is 15 residues long. In DNA form, the CDR3 reads TGTGCCAGCAGTTACTCAAGGGGTGTGGGCACTGAAGCTTTCTTT. Protein product: CASSYSRGVGTEAFF.

There are many counts of this clonotype. The chain links TRBV6-5 to TRBJ1-2; the match to TRBD1 covers 8 bases. Germline CDR1 is MNHEY and CDR2 is SVGAGI. Trimming removed 8 bases from V and 2 bases from J; junction bases left unmatched: 10. The CDR3 loop spans 15 amino acids. The CDR3 reads CASADPDRENYGYTF. DNA of the CDR3: TGTGCCAGCGCAGACCCGGACAGGGAGAACTATGGCTACACCTTC.

V and J are TRBV6-2 or TRBV6-3 and TRBJ2-7, with 11 nucleotides matching TRBD1. The V gene's germline CDR1 is MNHEY and CDR2 SVGEGT. CDR3 size: 15 residues. The J segment lost 5 bases and the V segment lost 6 bases, leaving 9 bases of the junction unmatched. The CDR3 nucleotides are TGTGCCAGCAGGGACCCCGGACAGGGGGCGAACGAGCAGTACTTC. It codes for CASRDPGQGANEQYF.

This chain links TRBV28 with TRBJ1-1, with D possibly being TRBD1 (5 bases). The germline V gene has CDR1 MDHEN and CDR2 SYDVKM. The CDR3 spans 17 residues. V shed 10 bases and J shed 6 bases, with 30 bases lying between them. CDR3 loop: CATGSWGVDGLLSEAFF. The DNA of the CDR3 is TGTGCCACAGGGTCATGGGGAGTTGACGGGTTGTTGTCTGAAGCTTTCTTT. The full variable domain, its missing parts supplied by reference TRBV28 and TRBJ1-1, is DVKVTQSSRYLVKRTGEKVFLECVQDMDHENMFWYRQDPGLGLRLIYFSYDVKMKEKGDIPEGYSVSREKKERFSLILESASTNQTSMYLCATGSWGVDGLLSEAFFGQGTRLTVV.